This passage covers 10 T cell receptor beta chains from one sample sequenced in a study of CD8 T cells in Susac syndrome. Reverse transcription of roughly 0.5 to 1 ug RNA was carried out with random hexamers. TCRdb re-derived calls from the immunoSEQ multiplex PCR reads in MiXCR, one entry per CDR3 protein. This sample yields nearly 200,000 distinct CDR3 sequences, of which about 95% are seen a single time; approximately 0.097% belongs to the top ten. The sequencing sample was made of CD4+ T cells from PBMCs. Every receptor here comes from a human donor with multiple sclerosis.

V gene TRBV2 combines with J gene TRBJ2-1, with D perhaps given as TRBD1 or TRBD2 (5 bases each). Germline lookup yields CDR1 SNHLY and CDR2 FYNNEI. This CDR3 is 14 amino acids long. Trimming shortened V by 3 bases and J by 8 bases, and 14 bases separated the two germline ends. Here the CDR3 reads CASSDFTGRHEQFF. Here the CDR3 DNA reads TGTGCCAGCAGTGATTTCACGGGACGCCATGAGCAGTTCTTC. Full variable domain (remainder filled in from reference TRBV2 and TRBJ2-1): EPEVTQTPSHQVTQMGQEVILRCVPISNHLYFYWYRQILGQKVEFLVSFYNNEISEKSEIFDDQFSVERPDGSNFTLKIRSTKLEDSAMYFCASSDFTGRHEQFFGPGTRLTVL.

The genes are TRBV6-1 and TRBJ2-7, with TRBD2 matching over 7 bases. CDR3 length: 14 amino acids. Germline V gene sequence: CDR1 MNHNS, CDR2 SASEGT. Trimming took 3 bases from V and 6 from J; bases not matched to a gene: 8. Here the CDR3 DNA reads TGTGCCAGCAGTGATCAGGCTTCGGGGGGCGAGCAGTACTTC. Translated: CASSDQASGGEQYF.

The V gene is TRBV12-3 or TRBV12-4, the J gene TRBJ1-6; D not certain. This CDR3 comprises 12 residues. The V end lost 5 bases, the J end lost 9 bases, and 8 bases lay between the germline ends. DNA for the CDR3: TGTGCCAGCAGTCCTCATGGTTCACCCCTCCACTTT. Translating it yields CASSPHGSPLHF.

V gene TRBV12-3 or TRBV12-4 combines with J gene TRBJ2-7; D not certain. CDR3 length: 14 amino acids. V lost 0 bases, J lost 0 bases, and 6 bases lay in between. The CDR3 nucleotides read TGTGCCAGCAGTTTAGCGCGTCGCTCCTACGAGCAGTACTTC. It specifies CASSLARRSYEQYF.

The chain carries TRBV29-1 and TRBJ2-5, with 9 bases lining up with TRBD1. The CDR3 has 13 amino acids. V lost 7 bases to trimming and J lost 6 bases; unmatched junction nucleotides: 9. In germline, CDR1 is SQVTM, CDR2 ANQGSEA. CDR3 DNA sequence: TGCAGCGCCAGGACAGGGGAAGGTCAGACCCAGTACTTC. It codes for CSARTGEGQTQYF. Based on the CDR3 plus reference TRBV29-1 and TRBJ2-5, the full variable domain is SAVISQKPSRDICQRGTSLTIQCQVDSQVTMMFWYRQQPGQSLTLIATANQGSEATYESGFVIDKFPISRPNLTFSTLTVSNMSPEDSSIYLCSARTGEGQTQYFGPGTRLLVL.

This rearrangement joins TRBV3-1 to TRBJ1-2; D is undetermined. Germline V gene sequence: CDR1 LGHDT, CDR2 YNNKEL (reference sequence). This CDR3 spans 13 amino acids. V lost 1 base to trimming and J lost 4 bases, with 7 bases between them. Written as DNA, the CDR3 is TGTGCCAGCAGCCAAGGATCCCTCTATGGCTACACCTTC. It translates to CASSQGSLYGYTF.

Written as DNA, the CDR3 is TGCAGTGCTCATCGGTGGGACAGGGACAATGAGCAGTTCTTC. Translating gives CSAHRWDRDNEQFF. V is TRBV20-1 and J is TRBJ2-1, with 9 bases aligning to TRBD1. Germline V gene sequence: CDR1 DFQATT, CDR2 SNEGSKA (reference sequence). The CDR3 sequence is 14 residues long. The V gene end was trimmed by 5 bases and the J gene end by 5 bases; junction bases not matched to a gene: 7.

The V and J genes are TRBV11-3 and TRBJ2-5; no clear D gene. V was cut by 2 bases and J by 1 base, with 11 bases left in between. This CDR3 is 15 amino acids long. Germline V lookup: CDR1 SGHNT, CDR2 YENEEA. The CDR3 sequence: CASSLIGPSQETQYF. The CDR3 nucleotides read TGTGCCAGCAGCTTAATAGGCCCTAGCCAAGAGACCCAGTACTTC.

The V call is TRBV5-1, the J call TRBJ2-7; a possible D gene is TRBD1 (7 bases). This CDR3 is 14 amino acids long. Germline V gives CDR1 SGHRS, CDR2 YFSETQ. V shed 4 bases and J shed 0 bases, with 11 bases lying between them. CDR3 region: CASSNRGGSYEQYF. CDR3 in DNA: TGCGCCAGCAGCAACAGGGGAGGCTCCTACGAGCAGTACTTC. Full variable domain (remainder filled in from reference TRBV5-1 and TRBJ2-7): KAGVTQTPRYLIKTRGQQVTLSCSPISGHRSVSWYQQTPGQGLQFLFEYFSETQRNKGNFPGRFSGRQFSNSRSEMNVSTLELGDSALYLCASSNRGGSYEQYFGPGTRLTVT.

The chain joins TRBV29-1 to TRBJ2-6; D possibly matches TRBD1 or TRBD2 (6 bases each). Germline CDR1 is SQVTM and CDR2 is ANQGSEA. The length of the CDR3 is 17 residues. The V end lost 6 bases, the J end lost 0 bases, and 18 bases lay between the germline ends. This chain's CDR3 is CSVGGGTRRSGANVLTF. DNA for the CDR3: TGCAGCGTGGGGGGTGGGACACGGCGCTCTGGGGCCAACGTCCTGACTTTC.